This T cell receptor beta chain came from a study of T cell changes during pregnancy in multiple sclerosis. This table comes from immunoSEQ multiplex PCR, and its TCRdb copy is limited to in-frame clones, with some not included. This table has some 95,000 clones, 92% appearing once. This receptor was identified in a female donor with multiple sclerosis, enrolled in a pregnancy study. The source was peripheral blood, collected in the first trimester of pregnancy.

CDR3: CASSLASGTPYQETQYF. CDR3 bases: TGCGCCAGCAGCTTGGCATCCGGGACACCGTACCAAGAGACCCAGTACTTC. V and J are TRBV5-1 and TRBJ2-5; tentatively, D is TRBD1 (6 bases). Germline values: CDR1 SGHRS, CDR2 YFSETQ. The V gene lost 0 bases and the J gene lost 0 bases, with 15 bases spanning the gap. There are 17 residues in the CDR3.